These 19 T cell receptor beta chains were all obtained from the same sample, sequenced in a study of T cells in Graves' hyperthyroidism and ophthalmopathy. Authors of the study amplified TCR beta CDR3 regions from RNA transcripts. The primer set for the first-round RT-PCR of the TCR CDR3 was HTBI. TCRdb redid the calling of the multiplex PCR reads with MiXCR, one entry per CDR3 protein. The repertoire has roughly 570,000 distinct CDR3 sequences, more than 15% of them found once; the top ten carry under 8%. Sequencing input: blood. These receptors were collected from a woman aged 30 to 39 with Graves' hyperthyroidism.

The V gene is TRBV4-2, the J gene TRBJ2-1; TRBD2 agrees at 10 bases. Germline lookup yields CDR1 LGHNA and CDR2 YNFKEQ. The CDR3 loop spans 15 amino acids. Germline trimming cut 1 base from V and 6 bases from J; bases unmatched to any gene: 3. The CDR3 spells CASSQGVAGGNEQFF. Here the CDR3 DNA reads TGTGCCAGCAGCCAAGGGGTAGCGGGAGGCAATGAGCAGTTCTTC.

This clonotype has at least ten counts. The rearrangement joins TRBV6-1 to TRBJ1-1; perhaps TRBD1 as D (6 bases). Trimming left V 6 bases short and J 6 bases short, with 14 bases between. The CDR3 loop spans 13 amino acids. The germline V gene encodes CDR1 MNHNS and CDR2 SASEGT. For the CDR3, the DNA is TGTGCCAGCAGAGACAGGAACCTAGCTGAAGCTTTCTTT. It encodes CASRDRNLAEAFF.

This clonotype was counted ten times or more. The rearrangement joins TRBV12-3 or TRBV12-4 to TRBJ2-3, with 14 bases lining up with TRBD2. V shed 5 bases and J 0 bases; nucleotides not matched to a gene: 7. This CDR3 is 18 amino acids long. Here the CDR3 reads CASSGTSGRGYSTDTQYF. For the CDR3, the DNA is TGTGCCAGCAGTGGGACTAGCGGGAGAGGCTATAGCACAGATACGCAGTATTTT.

This clonotype has a count of ten or more. The chain links TRBV6-5 to TRBJ1-5; tentatively, D is TRBD1 (5 bases). Trimming took 0 bases from V and 7 from J, leaving 13 bases between them. The germline V gene has CDR1 MNHEY and CDR2 SVGAGI. The CDR3 is 15 amino acids. The CDR3 sequence is CASSYSMAGGQPQHF. CDR3 nucleotide sequence: TGTGCCAGCAGTTACTCGATGGCCGGGGGACAGCCCCAGCATTTT.

The chain is built from TRBV27 and TRBJ2-2; no clear D gene. Looked up from germline, CDR1 is MNHEY and CDR2 is SMNVEV (reference sequence). V was cut by 5 bases and J by 4 bases, with 11 bases left in between. The CDR3 spans 14 residues. The CDR3 protein is CASSKVEPTGELFF. CDR3 coding DNA: TGTGCCAGCAGTAAGGTGGAACCCACCGGGGAGCTGTTTTTT.

This clonotype was seen a handful of times. The chain couples TRBV19 to TRBJ2-1, with 9 bases lining up with TRBD1. CDR3 length: 18 amino acids. J was trimmed by 0 bases and V by 4 bases; bases with no gene match: 10. CDR1 and CDR2 (germline): LNHDA, SQIVND (reference sequence). CDR3 DNA sequence: TGTGCCAGTAGTAGGGACAGGGCCCTTTGGGGCTCCTACAATGAGCAGTTCTTC. This encodes CASSRDRALWGSYNEQFF.

This clonotype was counted at least ten times. The V and J genes are TRBV5-1 and TRBJ1-6, with TRBD1 matching over 10 bases. The CDR3 is made up of 14 amino acids. Germline V gives CDR1 SGHRS, CDR2 YFSETQ. V was clipped by 4 bases and J by 10 bases; unmatched bases: 5. CDR3 region: CASSNGQGDSPLHF. The CDR3 coding sequence is TGCGCCAGCAGCAACGGACAGGGGGACTCACCCCTCCACTTT.

There are a few counts of this clonotype. The chain combines TRBV20-1 with TRBJ1-1; D is uncertain. CDR3 size: 11 residues. Germline-derived CDR1 and CDR2 are DFQATT and SNEGSKA (reference sequence). V lost 6 bases to trimming and J lost 2 bases, with 7 bases between them. This CDR3 is CSANSNTEAFF. The CDR3 DNA reads as TGCAGTGCAAATTCAAACACTGAAGCTTTCTTT.

This clonotype was recorded many times. The V gene is TRBV29-1, the J gene TRBJ2-3, with D unresolved. CDR3 length equals 13 residues. CDR1 and CDR2 (germline): SQVTM, ANQGSEA. V was clipped by 0 bases and J by 3 bases, with 7 bases between them. The CDR3 sequence: CSVEDEETDTQYF. DNA for the CDR3: TGCAGCGTTGAAGATGAGGAGACAGATACGCAGTATTTT.

A remark on this clonotype: Since a much larger clone is just one base distant, this may be a read error. Likely a read error: the CDR3 ends without its conserved phenylalanine or tryptophan. The V call is TRBV6-2 or TRBV6-3, the J call TRBJ2-7; 8 bases match TRBD1. Per germline, CDR1 MNHEY and CDR2 SVGEGT. With V trimmed by 7 bases and J by 0 bases, 5 bases remained unmatched. This CDR3 is built from 14 residues. CDR3 amino acids: CASKPGQDSYEQYI. The CDR3 region has the DNA TGTGCCAGCAAGCCGGGACAGGACTCCTACGAGCAGTACATC.

This chain joins TRBV10-3 and TRBJ2-7; TRBD1 matches at 10 bases. CDR3 length equals 14 residues. The V gene end was trimmed by 6 bases and the J gene end by 3 bases; junction bases not matched to a gene: 5. From germline, CDR1 is ENHRY and CDR2 SYGVKD. The CDR3 DNA reads TGTGCCATCAGCGGGACAGGGGTGATCTACGAGCAGTACTTC. As protein: CAISGTGVIYEQYF.

This clonotype was seen repeatedly, ten times or more. The CDR3 sequence is CASKPQVTGNEQFF. DNA of the CDR3: TGTGCCAGCAAGCCCCAGGTGACAGGCAATGAGCAGTTCTTC. The chain employs TRBV12-3 or TRBV12-4 and TRBJ2-1; a possible D gene is TRBD1 (6 bases). V dropped 7 bases and J dropped 6 bases, with 16 bases sitting between them. CDR3 length equals 14 residues.

This clonotype occurred many times. The V and J genes are TRBV9 and TRBJ2-7; TRBD2 aligns across 8 bases. The V gene's germline CDR1 is SGDLS and CDR2 YYNGEE. This CDR3 is built from 13 residues. J was trimmed by 2 bases and V by 7 bases; bases with no gene match: 5. In DNA form, the CDR3 reads TGTGCCAGCGGGCGGGAGGCACCCTACGAGCAGTACTTC. It encodes CASGREAPYEQYF. The whole variable domain, filled in from reference TRBV9 and TRBJ2-7, reads DSGVTQTPKHLITATGQRVTLRCSPRSGDLSVYWYQQSLDQGLQFLIQYYNGEERAKGNILERFSAQQFPDLHSELNLSSLELGDSALYFCASGREAPYEQYFGPGTRLTVT.

This sequence joins TRBV6-5 and TRBJ2-1, with 10 nucleotides matching TRBD2. Germline values: CDR1 MNHEY, CDR2 SVGAGI. CDR3 length: 15 residues. The ends lost 7 bases at V and 6 bases at J; junction bases unmatched: 9. The DNA for the CDR3 is TGTGCCAGCATTTCCCTAGCGGGAGTAGGCAATGAGCAGTTCTTC. It translates to CASISLAGVGNEQFF.

In its sample, this clonotype was seen many times. The J gene is TRBJ1-1, the V gene TRBV20-1; possibly TRBD1 for D (5 bases). The CDR3 spans 14 residues. Trimming removed 5 bases at V and 4 bases at J, with 17 bases between. Germline V CDR1 and CDR2: DFQATT, SNEGSKA (reference sequence). The CDR3 here is CSAAREGVGTEAFF. The CDR3 bases are TGCAGTGCTGCCCGCGAAGGGGTGGGCACTGAAGCTTTCTTT.

This clonotype has just a few counts. The genes are TRBV4-3 and TRBJ2-3, with TRBD2 matching over 8 bases. The J segment lost 2 bases and the V segment lost 0 bases, leaving 7 bases of the junction unmatched. This CDR3 is built from 17 residues. Germline V gene lookup returns CDR1 LGHNA and CDR2 YSLEER. The CDR3 region has the DNA TGCGCCAGCAGCCAAGAACCGGGACTAGGGAACACAGATACGCAGTATTTT. Protein sequence: CASSQEPGLGNTDTQYF.

The chain recombines TRBV5-1 with TRBJ1-2, with 7 bases aligning to TRBD1. The germline CDR1 and CDR2 sequences are SGHRS and YFSETQ. The trim removed 0 bases at V and 4 bases at J, leaving 12 bases unmatched. CDR3 length: 17 amino acids. CDR3 protein: CASSLGGDSTRLYGYTF. CDR3 nucleotide sequence: TGCGCCAGCAGCTTGGGTGGGGACAGTACGAGACTCTATGGCTACACCTTC.

V gene TRBV4-1 combines with J gene TRBJ2-7; tentative D call: TRBD2 (5 bases). Trimming took 1 base from V and 2 from J, leaving 12 bases between them. CDR3 length: 15 amino acids. The V gene's germline CDR1 is MGHRA and CDR2 YSYEKL. The CDR3 DNA follows: TGCGCCAGCAGCCAAGCCTTAGCGCGAGCCTACGAGCAGTACTTC. It encodes CASSQALARAYEQYF.

In its sample, this clonotype was seen many times. The gene calls are TRBV27 and TRBJ2-7, with D unresolved. CDR1 is MNHEY and CDR2 is SMNVEV in the germline V gene (reference sequence). CDR3 length: 13 residues. The V and J ends lost 3 bases and 3 bases respectively, with 9 bases between them. As DNA, the CDR3 is TGTGCCAGCAGTTTTACCCCCGACTACGAGCAGTACTTC. This encodes CASSFTPDYEQYF.